These T cell receptor beta chains were read from a single sample in a study of CD8 T cells in Susac syndrome. TCRdb independently ran MiXCR on the immunoSEQ multiplex PCR reads; one entry per CDR3 protein. The sample has 77,000 or so distinct CDR3 sequences; about 93% are singletons. The source material was CD4+ T cells from PBMCs. The receptors shown here come from a human donor with Susac syndrome. CDR3s include the opening cysteine and the closing phenylalanine or tryptophan. D genes are given only for firm matches. Size tells how often a clone was seen (once, few, many) or the class of an expanded clone, and some rows leave it out.

CDR3 length,V gene,clone size,D gene,J gene,CDR3 DNA,CDR3 protein
16,TRBV28,NA,NA,TRBJ2-2,TGTGCCAGCAGTGATCCCGGGACAAGGAACACCGGGGAGCTGTTTTTT,CASSDPGTRNTGELFF
17,TRBV6-1,NA,TRBD1,TRBJ2-6,TGTGCCAACGCACCGGGACAGGGAGCCTCTGGGGCCAACGTCCTGACTTTC,CANAPGQGASGANVLTF
13,TRBV5-1,NA,NA,TRBJ1-2,TGCGCCAGCAGCTTGGAGGGGGACTATGGCTACACCTTC,CASSLEGDYGYTF
14,TRBV3-1,NA,NA,TRBJ1-3,TGTGCCAGCAGCCAAGATCGGTACGGAAACACCATATATTTT,CASSQDRYGNTIYF
14,TRBV5-1,NA,TRBD1,TRBJ2-5,TGCGCCAGCAGCTTGGAACAGGGGGCAGAGACCCAGTACTTC,CASSLEQGAETQYF
14,TRBV7-2,NA,TRBD2,TRBJ2-1,TGTGCCAGCACCCCGGGACTAGCATTCTCTGAGCAGTTCTTC,CASTPGLAFSEQFF
16,TRBV5-1,NA,TRBD1,TRBJ2-3,TGCGCCAGCAGCTCGGGACAGGGCTGGATCACAGATACGCAGTATTTT,CASSSGQGWITDTQYF
14,TRBV5-1,NA,TRBD1,TRBJ1-6,TGCGCCAGCAGCGAAGGACAGGTCGGTTCACCCCTCCACTTT,CASSEGQVGSPLHF
16,TRBV28,NA,NA,TRBJ2-6,TGTGCCAGCAGTTTAATTCTAGGGGATGGGGCCAACGTCCTGACTTTC,CASSLILGDGANVLTF
16,TRBV15,NA,NA,TRBJ2-5,TGTGCCACCAGCAGAGATCTTGGCAGCCAGGGAGAGACCCAGTACTTC,CATSRDLGSQGETQYF
12,TRBV2,NA,NA,TRBJ2-7,TGTGCCAGCAACCAGGGGATCTACGAGCAGTACTTC,CASNQGIYEQYF
14,TRBV20-1,NA,TRBD1,TRBJ2-7,TGCAGTGCTTCTCCACAGGGGGCTCGGGACGAGCAGTACTTC,CSASPQGARDEQYF
17,TRBV2,NA,TRBD1,TRBJ2-2,TGTGCCAGCAGAGGGCCCTTTGGACAGGAGCACACCGGGGAGCTGTTTTTT,CASRGPFGQEHTGELFF
15,TRBV29-1,NA,NA,TRBJ2-1,TGCAGCGTTGTTCCGGGCCTCTCATCCCCCAATGAGCAGTTCTTC,CSVVPGLSSPNEQFF
15,TRBV18,NA,NA,TRBJ2-3,TGTGCCAGCTCACCGTACAGGGTTGGTACAGATACGCAGTATTTT,CASSPYRVGTDTQYF
16,TRBV3-1,NA,NA,TRBJ2-2,TGTGCCAGCAGACTCGCCCACAGGGAGGCGGCCGGGGAGCTGTTTTTT,CASRLAHREAAGELFF
13,TRBV25-1,NA,NA,TRBJ2-7,TGTGCCAGCAGTGAGGGGGCCCGGTGGGGGCAGTACTTC,CASSEGARWGQYF
16,TRBV10-3,once,NA,TRBJ2-7,TGTGCCATCAGTGAGTCGGATCGGGTGTCTTCCTACGAGCAGTACTTC,CAISESDRVSSYEQYF
15,TRBV3-1,NA,TRBD1,TRBJ2-5,TGTGCCAGCAGCCCCCTGACAGGGGGCCAGGAGACCCAGTACTTC,CASSPLTGGQETQYF
12,TRBV12-3/TRBV12-4,NA,NA,TRBJ1-4,TGTGCCAGCAGTACCCGCGATGAAAAACTGTTTTTT,CASSTRDEKLFF
15,TRBV6-5,NA,TRBD1,TRBJ1-1,TGTGCCAGCAGTCTGGACAGGGGGTTAAACACTGAAGCTTTCTTT,CASSLDRGLNTEAFF
15,TRBV4-3,NA,NA,TRBJ2-7,TGCGCCAGCAGCCAAGATTGGGCAGGGACCTACGAGCAGTACTTC,CASSQDWAGTYEQYF
14,TRBV12-3/TRBV12-4,once,NA,TRBJ1-3,TGTGCCAGCCGCCCAAATAGCTCTGGAAACACCATATATTTT,CASRPNSSGNTIYF
14,TRBV19,NA,NA,TRBJ1-6,TGTGCCAGTAGTGTCCGGGAACCTAATTCACCCCTCCACTTT,CASSVREPNSPLHF
15,TRBV5-1,NA,TRBD1,TRBJ2-7,TGCGCCAGCAGCTCAACCGGGACAGCCTCCTACGAGCAGTACTTC,CASSSTGTASYEQYF
12,TRBV27,once,NA,TRBJ1-2,TGTGCCAGCAGTTTAAGGGGTGATGGCTACACCTTC,CASSLRGDGYTF
14,TRBV5-1,NA,NA,TRBJ2-7,TGCGCCAGCAGCCCGGAGGCGGGTTCTCGCGAGCAGTACTTC,CASSPEAGSREQYF
17,TRBV27,NA,NA,TRBJ2-4,TGTGCCAGCAGCAGGGGGGCTTCTCTCATAGGCAAAAACATTCAGTACTTC,CASSRGASLIGKNIQYF
15,TRBV5-1,NA,NA,TRBJ2-5,TGCGCCAGCAGCTTGGCCACAAGGGCCCAAGAGACCCAGTACTTC,CASSLATRAQETQYF
17,TRBV30,NA,TRBD1,TRBJ1-3,TGTGCCTGGACCCCGGGACAGAGACCTTACTCTGAAAACACCATATATTTT,CAWTPGQRPYSENTIYF
16,TRBV5-6,once,NA,TRBJ2-7,TGTGCCAGCAGGCCCTTGACAAGGAGGGACCCCTACGAGCAGTACTTC,CASRPLTRRDPYEQYF
14,TRBV30,NA,NA,TRBJ2-6,TGTGCCCTTATGAGGGCTAGCGGGGCCAACGTCCTGACTTTC,CALMRASGANVLTF
16,TRBV5-1,NA,TRBD2,TRBJ2-3,TGCGCCAGCAGCTTGGTTCCGGCGGGGGGCACAGATACGCAGTATTTT,CASSLVPAGGTDTQYF
14,TRBV5-4,NA,TRBD2,TRBJ2-1,TGTGCCAGCAGCTTGGCTAGCGGTAACAATGAGCAGTTCTTC,CASSLASGNNEQFF
16,TRBV3-1,NA,TRBD1,TRBJ1-6,TGTGCCAGCAGCCAAGGTTTCGGGACAGGGGTATCACCCCTCCACTTT,CASSQGFGTGVSPLHF
16,TRBV7-2,NA,NA,TRBJ1-5,TGTGCCAGCAGCTTCTCGGGGGACGGGTCTTGGCAGCCCCAGCATTTT,CASSFSGDGSWQPQHF
13,TRBV29-1,NA,NA,TRBJ1-1,TGCAGCGTTGGAGTCTTCATGCGGACTGAAGCTTTCTTT,CSVGVFMRTEAFF
15,TRBV12-3/TRBV12-4,NA,TRBD1,TRBJ1-3,TGTGCCAGCAGTCCGCGACAGGGGGCTGGAAACACCATATATTTT,CASSPRQGAGNTIYF
14,TRBV7-9,NA,TRBD1,TRBJ2-7,TGTGCCAGCAGCCCTTTCGGGACAGCCTACGAGCAGTACTTC,CASSPFGTAYEQYF
10,TRBV6-5,few,NA,TRBJ1-4,TGTGCCAGCAAGCGCGAAAAACTGTTTTTT,CASKREKLFF
18,TRBV7-9,NA,TRBD2,TRBJ2-3,TGTGCCAGCAGCTTAGCCGGACTAGCGCGGCACCGCACAGATACGCAGTATTTT,CASSLAGLARHRTDTQYF
17,TRBV24-1,NA,NA,TRBJ2-7,TGTGCCACCAGTGATTTTCGGGGGCCCCTATTCGACAACGAGCAGTACTTC,CATSDFRGPLFDNEQYF
10,TRBV20-1,NA,NA,TRBJ2-5,TGCAGTGCTAGATCCGAGACCCAGTACTTC,CSARSETQYF
14,TRBV5-6,once,NA,TRBJ2-7,TGTGCCAGCAGCTTGAGGGGGAGGGCCCTCGAGCAGTACTTC,CASSLRGRALEQYF
15,TRBV5-1,NA,NA,TRBJ2-7,TGCGCCAGCAGCTCAAGACAGACTTCATTCGACGAGCAGTACTTC,CASSSRQTSFDEQYF
15,TRBV10-3,NA,TRBD2,TRBJ2-3,TGTGCCATCAGCCTCGGGAGGGAGGGCACAGATACGCAGTATTTT,CAISLGREGTDTQYF
19,TRBV7-2,medium-sized,TRBD1,TRBJ2-5,TGTGCCAGCAGCTCCCGTATTGCCGTAGGGGGCGGCACGACAGAGACCCAGTACTTC,CASSSRIAVGGGTTETQYF